A selection of T cell receptor beta chains follows, all from one sample in a study of siplizumab effects on memory and regulatory T cells. Profiling relied on immunoSEQ multiplex PCR, and the TCRdb table lists in-frame clones only, not all of them. The repertoire consists of 100,000 to 110,000 clones, with around 90% occurring once and the leading ten covering about 0.15%. Sequencing used CD4+ T cells sorted from blood. These receptor sequences come from a human donor in good health. CDR3s include the opening cysteine and the closing phenylalanine or tryptophan. The D gene is left open where the match is weak. Clone size is shown for a subset of rows, as once, few, many or a class of expanded clone.

clone size: NA; CDR3 length: 13; D gene: NA; J gene: TRBJ1-1; V gene: TRBV5-1; CDR3 DNA: TGCGCCAGCAGCCGAGACAGTGGCGCTGAAGCTTTCTTT; CDR3 protein: CASSRDSGAEAFF
clone size: NA; CDR3 length: 14; D gene: NA; J gene: TRBJ1-5; V gene: TRBV28; CDR3 DNA: TGTGCCACCGACCGGCACCACGCGGATCAGCCCCAGCATTTT; CDR3 protein: CATDRHHADQPQHF
clone size: once; CDR3 length: 14; D gene: NA; J gene: TRBJ1-4; V gene: TRBV21-1; CDR3 DNA: TGTGCCAGCAGGGACAAGGTGCATAATGAAAAACTGTTTTTT; CDR3 protein: CASRDKVHNEKLFF
clone size: NA; CDR3 length: 17; D gene: TRBD1; J gene: TRBJ1-1; V gene: TRBV7-2; CDR3 DNA: TGTGCCAGCAGCTTAGCCCTGGGACAGGGGGTAAACACTGAAGCTTTCTTT; CDR3 protein: CASSLALGQGVNTEAFF
clone size: NA; CDR3 length: 15; D gene: TRBD1; J gene: TRBJ2-7; V gene: TRBV5-1; CDR3 DNA: TGCGCCAGCAGCCCTAAAAGACAGGGTGCTTACGAGCAGTACTTC; CDR3 protein: CASSPKRQGAYEQYF
clone size: NA; CDR3 length: 13; D gene: NA; J gene: TRBJ1-2; V gene: TRBV6-6; CDR3 DNA: TGTGCCAGCAGTCCACCCACGGGGGATGGCTACACCTTC; CDR3 protein: CASSPPTGDGYTF
clone size: NA; CDR3 length: 20; D gene: TRBD1; J gene: TRBJ2-7; V gene: TRBV28; CDR3 DNA: TGTGCCAGCAGTTTAGGTTCATGGTCTCTATTTTGGGACAGGGACTACGAGCAGTACTTC; CDR3 protein: CASSLGSWSLFWDRDYEQYF
clone size: NA; CDR3 length: 16; D gene: TRBD2; J gene: TRBJ2-2; V gene: TRBV6-1; CDR3 DNA: TGTGCCAGCAGTGGACTAGCGGGGGCCATCACCGGGGAGCTGTTTTTT; CDR3 protein: CASSGLAGAITGELFF
clone size: NA; CDR3 length: 14; D gene: NA; J gene: TRBJ2-2; V gene: TRBV7-9; CDR3 DNA: TGTGCCAGCAGCTTTCAGCAGGGCACCGGGGAGCTGTTTTTT; CDR3 protein: CASSFQQGTGELFF
clone size: few; CDR3 length: 16; D gene: TRBD2; J gene: TRBJ2-3; V gene: TRBV6-4; CDR3 DNA: TGTGCCAGTGGAACCCCCCTAGCGGTCGTCACAGATACGCAGTATTTT; CDR3 protein: CASGTPLAVVTDTQYF
clone size: NA; CDR3 length: 14; D gene: NA; J gene: TRBJ1-2; V gene: TRBV19; CDR3 DNA: TGTGCCAGTCGGGATATCACAGAAGTCTATGGCTACACCTTC; CDR3 protein: CASRDITEVYGYTF
clone size: NA; CDR3 length: 13; D gene: NA; J gene: TRBJ1-1; V gene: TRBV9; CDR3 DNA: TGTGCCAGCAGCGTAGCGGTGAACACTGAAGCTTTCTTT; CDR3 protein: CASSVAVNTEAFF
clone size: NA; CDR3 length: 14; D gene: NA; J gene: TRBJ1-2; V gene: TRBV30; CDR3 DNA: TGTGCCTGGAGTGTAGGTTCCGCAGGGCATGGCTACACCTTC; CDR3 protein: CAWSVGSAGHGYTF
clone size: NA; CDR3 length: 17; D gene: TRBD2; J gene: TRBJ2-1; V gene: TRBV5-1; CDR3 DNA: TGCGCCAGCAGCCCGGGGACTAGCGGGGGGGCCTACAATGAGCAGTTCTTC; CDR3 protein: CASSPGTSGGAYNEQFF
clone size: NA; CDR3 length: 13; D gene: NA; J gene: TRBJ1-2; V gene: TRBV6-5; CDR3 DNA: TGTGCCAGCAGTTACAAGGGTAACTATGGCTACACCTTC; CDR3 protein: CASSYKGNYGYTF
clone size: NA; CDR3 length: 13; D gene: NA; J gene: TRBJ2-3; V gene: TRBV2; CDR3 DNA: TGTGCCAGCAGCGGACTCAGCACAGATACGCAGTATTTT; CDR3 protein: CASSGLSTDTQYF
clone size: NA; CDR3 length: 17; D gene: NA; J gene: TRBJ2-7; V gene: TRBV5-6; CDR3 DNA: TGTGCCAGCAGCCTCCTTGGGGATTTGGGTACTTCCTACGAGCAGTACTTC; CDR3 protein: CASSLLGDLGTSYEQYF
clone size: once; CDR3 length: 15; D gene: TRBD2; J gene: TRBJ2-1; V gene: TRBV9; CDR3 DNA: TGTGCCAGCAGAGGTACTAGCGGGGGTTACAATGAGCAGTTCTTC; CDR3 protein: CASRGTSGGYNEQFF
clone size: once; CDR3 length: 13; D gene: NA; J gene: TRBJ2-5; V gene: TRBV5-4; CDR3 DNA: TGTGCCAGCAGCATGACAGACCAAGAGACCCAGTACTTC; CDR3 protein: CASSMTDQETQYF
clone size: NA; CDR3 length: 15; D gene: NA; J gene: TRBJ2-3; V gene: TRBV5-6; CDR3 DNA: TGTGCCAGCAGCTTGGGGGACTTGAAGACAGATACGCAGTATTTT; CDR3 protein: CASSLGDLKTDTQYF
clone size: NA; CDR3 length: 16; D gene: TRBD1; J gene: TRBJ1-2; V gene: TRBV19; CDR3 DNA: TGTGCCAGTAGTAAAAACCGGGACAGGGCTAACTATGGCTACACCTTC; CDR3 protein: CASSKNRDRANYGYTF
clone size: NA; CDR3 length: 14; D gene: NA; J gene: TRBJ1-6; V gene: TRBV11-3; CDR3 DNA: TGTGCCAGCAGCCTGAGAAGCGATAATTCACCCCTCCACTTT; CDR3 protein: CASSLRSDNSPLHF